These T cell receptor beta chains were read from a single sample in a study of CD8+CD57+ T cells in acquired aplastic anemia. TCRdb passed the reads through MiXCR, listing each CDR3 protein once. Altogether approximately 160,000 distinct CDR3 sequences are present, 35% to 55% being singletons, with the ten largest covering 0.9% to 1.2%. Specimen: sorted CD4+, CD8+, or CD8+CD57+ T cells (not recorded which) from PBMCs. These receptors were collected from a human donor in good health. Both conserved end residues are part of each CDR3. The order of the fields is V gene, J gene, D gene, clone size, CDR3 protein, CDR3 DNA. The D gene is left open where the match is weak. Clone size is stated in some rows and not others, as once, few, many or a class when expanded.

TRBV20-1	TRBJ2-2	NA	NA	CSARPSRRGKTGELFF	TGCAGTGCTAGACCCTCGAGGAGGGGAAAGACCGGGGAGCTGTTTTTT
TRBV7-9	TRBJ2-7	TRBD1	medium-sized	CASSPPGQGTVQYF	TGTGCCAGCAGCCCCCCGGGACAGGGTACTGTGCAGTACTTC
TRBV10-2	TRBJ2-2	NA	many	CASSEPARNGELFF	TGCGCCAGCAGTGAACCAGCTAGGAACGGGGAGCTGTTTTTT
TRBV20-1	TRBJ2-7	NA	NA	CSASDTPYEQYF	TGCAGTGCTAGCGACACACCCTACGAGCAGTACTTC
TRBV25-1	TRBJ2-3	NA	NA	CASGPHRASTDTQYF	TGTGCCAGTGGACCTCACAGAGCATCCACAGATACGCAGTATTTT
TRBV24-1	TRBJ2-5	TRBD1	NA	CATSDLTGNQETQYF	TGTGCCACCAGTGATCTGACAGGGAACCAAGAGACCCAGTACTTC
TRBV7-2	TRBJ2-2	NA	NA	CASTSPPSGANTGELFF	TGTGCCAGCACCTCTCCCCCCTCAGGGGCCAACACCGGGGAGCTGTTTTTT
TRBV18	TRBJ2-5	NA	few	CASSPQSGGQETQYF	TGTGCCAGCTCACCACAAAGTGGAGGGCAAGAGACCCAGTACTTC
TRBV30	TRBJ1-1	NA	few	CAWSSADLNTEAFF	TGTGCCTGGAGTTCCGCAGACCTGAACACTGAAGCTTTCTTT
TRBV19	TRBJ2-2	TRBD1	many	CASGTGQANTGELFF	TGTGCCAGCGGGACCGGACAGGCGAACACCGGGGAGCTGTTTTTT
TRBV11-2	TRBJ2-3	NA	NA	CASSHTLGGTTDTQYF	TGTGCCAGCAGCCACACCTTAGGCGGAACCACAGATACGCAGTATTTT